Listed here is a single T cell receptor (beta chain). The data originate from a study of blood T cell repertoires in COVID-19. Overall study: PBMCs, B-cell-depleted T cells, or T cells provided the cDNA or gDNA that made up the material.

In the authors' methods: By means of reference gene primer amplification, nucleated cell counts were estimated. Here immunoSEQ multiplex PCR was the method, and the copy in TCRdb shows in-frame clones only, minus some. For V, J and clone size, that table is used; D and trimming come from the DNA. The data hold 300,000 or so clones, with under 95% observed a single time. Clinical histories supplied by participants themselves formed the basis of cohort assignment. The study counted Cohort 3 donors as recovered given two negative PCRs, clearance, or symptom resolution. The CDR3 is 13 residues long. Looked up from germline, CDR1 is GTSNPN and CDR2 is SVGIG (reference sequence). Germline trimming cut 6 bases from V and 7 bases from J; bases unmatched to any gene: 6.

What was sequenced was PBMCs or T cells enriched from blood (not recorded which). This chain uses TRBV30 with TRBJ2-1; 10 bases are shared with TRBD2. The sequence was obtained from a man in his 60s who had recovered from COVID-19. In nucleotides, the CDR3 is TGTGCCTGCGCTAGCGGGAGCTTGAATGAGCAGTTCTTC. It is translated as CACASGSLNEQFF.